The 21 T cell receptor beta chains presented below share a single source sample, sequenced in a study of shared clonotypes between healthy human individuals. Sequenced by immunoSEQ multiplex PCR; TCRdb stores in-frame clones only, minus some. The repertoire consists of approximately 980,000 clones, with 76% occurring once and the leading ten covering approximately 1.5%. The sample was memory CD4+ T cells sorted from blood. Subset denoted: CD45RA-negative fraction. These receptors all come from a man between 18 and 35 years old in good health.

The J gene is TRBJ1-2, the V gene TRBV2; 8 nucleotides agree with TRBD1. The CDR3 loop spans 15 amino acids. Germline CDR1 reads SNHLY; CDR2 reads FYNNEI. V shed 6 bases and J 5 bases; nucleotides not matched to a gene: 11. The CDR3 region is CASSGQGSPLYGYTF. CDR3 sequence (DNA): TGTGCCAGCAGCGGACAGGGCTCTCCGTTATATGGCTACACCTTC.

CDR3 DNA: TGTGCCTGGAGTCGGGTCTGGGCTGGGGCCAACGTCCTGACTTTC. Protein sequence: CAWSRVWAGANVLTF. This chain links TRBV30 with TRBJ2-6; no clear D gene. This CDR3 is built from 15 residues. CDR1 is GTSNPN, CDR2 SVGIG, per germline (reference sequence). V gave up 2 bases and J gave up 2 bases, with 10 bases separating them.

The rearrangement joins TRBV19 to TRBJ1-3, with 8 nucleotides matching TRBD1. V gave up 5 bases and J gave up 0 bases; unmatched junction bases: 6. The CDR3 sequence is 16 residues long. From germline, CDR1 is LNHDA and CDR2 SQIVND (reference sequence). The CDR3 here is CASSPRGTGSGNTIYF. The CDR3 DNA reads TGTGCCAGTAGTCCCCGAGGGACAGGCTCTGGAAACACCATATATTTT.

For this clone: Other DNA sequences in this sample translate to the same CDR3. The rearrangement joins TRBV9 to TRBJ1-1; 7 bases fit TRBD1. The CDR3 length is 13 residues. Germline V gene data show CDR1 as SGDLS and CDR2 as YYNGEE. J was trimmed by 4 bases and V by 0 bases; bases with no gene match: 0. The CDR3 bases are TGTGCCAGCAGCGTAGACAGGGGCACTGAAGCTTTCTTT. Encoded protein: CASSVDRGTEAFF. The full variable domain, completed using reference TRBV9 and TRBJ1-1, is DSGVTQTPKHLITATGQRVTLRCSPRSGDLSVYWYQQSLDQGLQFLIQYYNGEERAKGNILERFSAQQFPDLHSELNLSSLELGDSALYFCASSVDRGTEAFFGQGTRLTVV.

There are many counts of this clone. This chain joins TRBV4-3 and TRBJ1-2; 9 bases are a match to TRBD1. This CDR3 contains 12 residues. CDR1 and CDR2 from the germline V gene are LGHNA and YSLEER. V was pared by 5 bases and J by 11 bases, with 6 bases of the junction left unmatched. CDR3 in amino acids: CASSNGQGIYTF. As DNA, the CDR3 is TGCGCCAGCAGCAACGGACAGGGGATTTACACCTTC.

In the case of this clone: The sample contains more than one DNA sequence encoding this CDR3. The CDR3 DNA follows: TGTGCCAGCAGTTACAGGGACAGCTATGGCTACACCTTC. Protein: CASSYRDSYGYTF. The V and J genes are TRBV6-5 and TRBJ1-2; 7 bases align to TRBD1. Germline assignment: CDR1 MNHEY and CDR2 SVGAGI. V was pared by 2 bases and J by 4 bases, with 1 base of the junction left unmatched. The CDR3 is 13 residues long.

The rearrangement links TRBV5-6 to TRBJ1-5; 7 positions match TRBD1. V lost 4 bases, J lost 3 bases, and 10 bases stayed unmatched. Germline CDR1 reads SGHDT; CDR2 reads YYEEEE. The CDR3 extends over 16 amino acids. DNA for the CDR3: TGTGCCAGCAGCGTGACAGGGTCTTTAAACAATCAGCCCCAGCATTTT. Translation: CASSVTGSLNNQPQHF.

This chain connects TRBV19 to TRBJ1-2, with a possible D match to TRBD1 (5 bases). The CDR3 totals 15 residues. The germline gives CDR1 LNHDA, CDR2 SQIVND (reference sequence). V was shortened by 5 bases and J by 2 bases, with 15 bases between the two germline ends. This CDR3 is CASSVPGRENYGYTF. The CDR3 DNA is TGTGCCAGTAGTGTACCGGGACGGGAGAACTATGGCTACACCTTC.

The chain uses TRBV5-4 and TRBJ1-5; possible D gene TRBD1, 6 bases. The CDR3 has 13 amino acids. Germline-derived CDR1 and CDR2 are SGHNT and YYREEE (reference sequence). Trimming pared 2 bases from V and 7 bases from J, leaving 10 bases between. This CDR3 reads CASSFGGGQPQHF. CDR3 bases: TGTGCCAGCAGCTTCGGGGGCGGACAGCCCCAGCATTTT.

The chain joins TRBV29-1 to TRBJ2-7; 10 positions match TRBD2. The CDR3 runs 15 residues. The V segment lost 5 bases and the J segment 2 bases; nucleotides outside the gene matches: 9. Germline V gene lookup returns CDR1 SQVTM and CDR2 ANQGSEA. CDR3 in DNA: TGCAGCGTTTCCGGGACTAGCGACGCCCCCTACGAGCAGTACTTC. Its translation is CSVSGTSDAPYEQYF.

The chain couples TRBV29-1 to TRBJ2-5; no definite D call. TRBJ2-7 matches the DNA end more closely, so the J call is doubtful. This CDR3 is 15 amino acids long. The germline CDR1 and CDR2 sequences are SQVTM and ANQGSEA. The CDR3 loop is CSVVTVAQKYYEQYF. For the CDR3, the DNA is TGCAGCGTTGTGACGGTAGCCCAGAAATACTACGAGCAGTACTTC.

The chain has TRBV25-1 and TRBJ2-3; D may be TRBD2 (5 bases). Trimming removed 3 bases from V and 6 bases from J, with 16 bases in between. The CDR3 has 15 amino acids. Per the germline V gene, CDR1 is MGHDK and CDR2 is SYGVNS. The chain's CDR3 is CASSDRRQVTDTQYF. Here the CDR3 DNA reads TGTGCCAGCAGTGATCGGAGGCAGGTCACCGATACGCAGTATTTT.

Written as DNA, the CDR3 is TGTGCCAGTAGCAATGAGGGCTATACCTATGGCTACACCTTC. It translates to CASSNEGYTYGYTF. The rearrangement joins TRBV19 to TRBJ1-2, with D hard to call. Germline-derived CDR1 and CDR2 are LNHDA and SQIVND (reference sequence). Trimming stripped 6 bases from V and 4 bases from J, with 15 bases between. The CDR3 spans 14 residues.

The chain links TRBV7-8 to TRBJ2-7, with a weak D call TRBD2 (6 bases). Trimming pared 5 bases from V and 6 bases from J, leaving 11 bases between. Germline V gives CDR1 SGHVS, CDR2 FQNEAQ. This CDR3 region has 12 residues. The CDR3 nucleotides read TGTGCCAGCAGCATATTCGGGAGCGAGCAGTACTTC. Residues: CASSIFGSEQYF.

In its sample, this clone was seen once. The chain recombines TRBV14 with TRBJ2-1, with D possibly matching TRBD1 (6 bases). V lost 0 bases, J lost 7 bases, and 10 bases lay in between. The CDR3 is made up of 14 amino acids. Germline V gives CDR1 SGHDN, CDR2 FVKESK. CDR3 region: CASSQDKRGNEQFF. As DNA, the CDR3 is TGTGCCAGCAGCCAAGATAAGAGGGGGAATGAGCAGTTCTTC. Based on the CDR3 plus reference TRBV14 and TRBJ2-1, the full variable domain is EAGVTQFPSHSVIEKGQTVTLRCDPISGHDNLYWYRRVMGKEIKFLLHFVKESKQDESGMPNNRFLAERTGGTYSTLKVQPAELEDSGVYFCASSQDKRGNEQFFGPGTRLTVL.

This rearrangement joins TRBV7-9 to TRBJ1-6; D perhaps matches TRBD1 (5 bases). This CDR3 comprises 15 residues. With 0 bases removed from V and 9 bases from J, the gap between germline ends came to 12 bases. The germline V gene has CDR1 SEHNR and CDR2 FQNEAQ (reference sequence). CDR3 sequence reads: CASSLALGDRSPLHF. The CDR3 DNA reads as TGTGCCAGCAGCTTAGCTCTCGGGGACCGTTCACCCCTCCACTTT.

V usage is TRBV5-1 and J usage is TRBJ1-2; TRBD1 might be the D (6 bases). The CDR3 is 13 amino acids. V lost 4 bases to trimming and J lost 7 bases, with 14 bases between them. The germline gives CDR1 SGHRS, CDR2 YFSETQ. Written as DNA, the CDR3 is TGCGCCAGCAGCCCGAAGGGGGATGGTGGCTACACCTTC. Translating it yields CASSPKGDGGYTF.

This clone was seen only once. DNA of the CDR3: TGTGCCAGCAGCATGACAGGGGGAGGGTATGGCTACACCTTC. Residues: CASSMTGGGYGYTF. The chain joins TRBV21-1 to TRBJ1-2; the listed D gene, TRBD1, was not tested against the DNA. TRBV21-1 is a pseudogene. CDR3 length: 14 amino acids.

The chain couples TRBV6-5 to TRBJ1-2, with TRBD1 as a possible D gene (5 bases). V was pared by 2 bases and J by 1 base, with 11 bases between. The length of the CDR3 is 15 residues. CDR1 MNHEY and CDR2 SVGAGI come from the germline V gene. The CDR3: CASSYKEQDNYGYTF. DNA of the CDR3: TGTGCCAGCAGTTACAAGGAACAGGATAACTATGGCTACACCTTC.

The chain has TRBV7-2 and TRBJ1-5; D ambiguous. V was shortened by 5 bases and J by 4 bases, with 6 bases between the two germline ends. Looked up from germline, CDR1 is SGHTA and CDR2 is FQGNSA. This CDR3 is 12 amino acids long. The CDR3 here is CASSMENQPQHF. The DNA of the CDR3 is TGTGCCAGCAGCATGGAAAATCAGCCCCAGCATTTT.

V gene TRBV30 combines with J gene TRBJ2-1; 10 bases match TRBD2. Germline assignment: CDR1 GTSNPN and CDR2 SVGIG (reference sequence). This CDR3 has 15 amino acids. Losses at the gene ends were 4 bases for V and 6 bases for J; bases not matched to a gene: 9. As DNA, the CDR3 is TGTGCCTGGATTCCGCGACTAGCGGGTAGCAATGAGCAGTTCTTC. It is translated as CAWIPRLAGSNEQFF.